Below, 2 T cell receptor beta chains from the same sample are listed, as sequenced in a study of cytomegalovirus exposure and HLA in healthy donors. Primers included in the PCR were 60 Vbeta and 13 Jbeta primers. Assay: immunoSEQ multiplex PCR; the TCRdb copy retains only in-frame clones and omits some. The data show approximately 290,000 clones, 75% to 85% seen once. The material sequenced was PBMCs. These receptors all stem from a girl aged 2 to 9 in good health and CMV-seronegative.

The CDR3 region has the DNA TGTGCCAGCAGCTCTGACTCAGCCTACGAGCAGTACTTC. This gives the protein CASSSDSAYEQYF. The V call is TRBV7-8, the J call TRBJ2-7; no reliable D call. The CDR3 runs to 13 residues. V dropped 4 bases and J dropped 2 bases, with 9 bases sitting between them. CDR1 is SGHVS and CDR2 is FQNEAQ in the germline V gene.

This chain uses TRBV21-1 with TRBJ1-1; the table calls TRBD1, which could not be checked here. TRBV21-1 is designated a pseudogene. This CDR3 has 15 residues. CDR3 in DNA: TGTGCCAGCAGCAACACAGGGGACCTTAGTACTGAAGCTTTCTTT. Translating it yields CASSNTGDLSTEAFF.